This TCR beta chain emerged from a study of T cell changes during pregnancy in multiple sclerosis (dated by TCRdb to between 2017 and 2020). Background on the whole study: The study looked at changes in the T cell repertoire across pregnancy in women with multiple sclerosis.

As regards this clone: Which antigen it targets is not known. Base qualities were left out, and no much larger clone turns up one base away.

The CDR3 runs 15 residues from the cysteine to the phenylalanine. CDR3 DNA only is kept here, 45 bases in frame from base 1. The CDR1 and CDR2 encoded by the germline V gene are MGHRA and YSYEKL. V is reduced by 4 bases and J by 3 bases, leaving a spacing of 12 bases between them. The library was obtained by the immunoSEQ multiplex PCR assay. TCRdb stores this immuneACCESS table with in-frame sequences only. Part of the clones is absent; in the studies checked, under half of the shortfall reflects unresolved V genes, and no reason is known for the rest. The sample records tens of thousands of clones, 85% to 95% of which are singletons. Around 3.2% of the sample is in the top ten clones.

The source is a female donor with multiple sclerosis, enrolled in a pregnancy study. This material consisted of CD8+ T cells from peripheral blood mononuclear cells, taken in the third trimester of pregnancy. Recombination connected TRBV4-1 to TRBJ2-2, with the D gene call left open. Here is the DNA: TGCGCCAGCAGCCCCGATGGGCGAGACACCGGGGAGCTGTTTTTT. The resulting protein is CASSPDGRDTGELFF.